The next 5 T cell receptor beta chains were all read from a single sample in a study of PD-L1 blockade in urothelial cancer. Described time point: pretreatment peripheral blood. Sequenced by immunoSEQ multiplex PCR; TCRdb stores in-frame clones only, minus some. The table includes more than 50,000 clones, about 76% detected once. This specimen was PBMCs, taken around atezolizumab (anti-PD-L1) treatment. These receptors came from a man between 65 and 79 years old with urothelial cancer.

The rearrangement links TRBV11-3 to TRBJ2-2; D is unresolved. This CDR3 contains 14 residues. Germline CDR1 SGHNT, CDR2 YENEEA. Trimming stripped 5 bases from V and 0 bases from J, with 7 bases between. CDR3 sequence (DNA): TGTGCCAGCAGCCGCAGCGCGAACACCGGGGAGCTGTTTTTT. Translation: CASSRSANTGELFF.

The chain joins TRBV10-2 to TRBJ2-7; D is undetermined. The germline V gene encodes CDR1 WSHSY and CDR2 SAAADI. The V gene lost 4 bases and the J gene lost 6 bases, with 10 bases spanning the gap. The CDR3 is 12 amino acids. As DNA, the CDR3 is TGCGCCAGCAGTGTCGGTAGCTTCGAGCAGTACTTC. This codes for CASSVGSFEQYF.

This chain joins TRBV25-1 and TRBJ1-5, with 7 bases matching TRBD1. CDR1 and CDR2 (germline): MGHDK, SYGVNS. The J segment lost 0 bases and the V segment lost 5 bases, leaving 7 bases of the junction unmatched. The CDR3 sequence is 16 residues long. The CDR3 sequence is CASSRGGQDSNQPQHF. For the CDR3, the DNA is TGTGCCAGCAGTAGAGGCGGACAGGATAGCAATCAGCCCCAGCATTTT.

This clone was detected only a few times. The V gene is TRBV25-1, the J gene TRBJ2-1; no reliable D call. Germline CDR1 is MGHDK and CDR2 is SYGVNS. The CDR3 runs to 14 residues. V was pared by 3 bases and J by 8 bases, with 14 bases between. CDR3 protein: CASSDLLGLDEQFF. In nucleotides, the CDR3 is TGTGCCAGCAGTGATTTACTCGGTCTCGATGAGCAGTTCTTC.

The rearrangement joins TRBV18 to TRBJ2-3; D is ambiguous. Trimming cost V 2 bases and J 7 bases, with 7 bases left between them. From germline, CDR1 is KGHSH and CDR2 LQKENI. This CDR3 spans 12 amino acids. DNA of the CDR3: TGTGCCAGCTCACCAGACTCCTATACGCAGTATTTT. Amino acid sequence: CASSPDSYTQYF.